Listed here are 10 T cell receptor beta chains from one sample, sequenced in a study of T-cell reconstitution after alpha-beta-depleted transplantation in children. Unique molecular identifiers were incorporated into the prepared TCRbeta library. TCRdb re-called the PCR reads with MiXCR, one entry per CDR3 protein. In the table there are more than 400,000 distinct CDR3 sequences, roughly an eighth of which are singletons. Material: PBMCs, mostly from graft donor cells, obtained 180 days after TCRalphabeta/CD19-depleted stem cell transplant. The receptors derive from a female patient younger than 10 who had a stem cell transplant for aplastic anemia, so the T cells may come from the graft donor.

A few counts support this clonotype. V and J are TRBV6-1 and TRBJ2-1; TRBD1 matches 10 bases. Germline V gene lookup returns CDR1 MNHNS and CDR2 SASEGT. J was trimmed by 7 bases and V by 7 bases; bases with no gene match: 7. This CDR3 spans 14 amino acids. The CDR3 nucleotides are TGTGCCAGCACTGACAGGGGGCGTCGGAATGAGCAGTTCTTC. It encodes CASTDRGRRNEQFF.

This clonotype occurred a few times. The chain carries TRBV4-3 and TRBJ1-1; D perhaps matches TRBD1 (6 bases). The CDR3 consists of 15 residues. Germline V lookup: CDR1 LGHNA, CDR2 YSLEER. V was shortened by 1 base and J by 0 bases, with 9 bases between the two germline ends. CDR3 DNA: TGCGCCAGCAGCCAAGTAGGGGGGATGAACACTGAAGCTTTCTTT. It yields the protein CASSQVGGMNTEAFF.

The chain carries TRBV29-1 and TRBJ1-2; TRBD1 matches at 8 bases. The CDR3 totals 12 residues. Trimming at V came to 5 bases and at J to 7 bases, leaving 6 bases not matched to a gene. Looked up from germline, CDR1 is SQVTM and CDR2 is ANQGSEA. The CDR3 spells CSVPGQGSGYTF. The CDR3 DNA reads TGCAGCGTTCCCGGACAGGGCTCTGGCTACACCTTC. The entire variable domain, with the rest obtained from reference TRBV29-1 and TRBJ1-2, is as follows: SAVISQKPSRDICQRGTSLTIQCQVDSQVTMMFWYRQQPGQSLTLIATANQGSEATYESGFVIDKFPISRPNLTFSTLTVSNMSPEDSSIYLCSVPGQGSGYTFGSGTRLTVV.

This clonotype appeared many times. This chain uses TRBV28 with TRBJ2-1, with 12 positions matching TRBD2. With V trimmed by 2 bases and J by 7 bases, 9 bases remained unmatched. This CDR3 has 17 amino acids. Germline-derived CDR1 and CDR2 are MDHEN and SYDVKM. CDR3 region: CASSLGASGRAMNEQFF. For the CDR3, the DNA is TGTGCCAGCAGTTTAGGGGCTAGCGGGAGGGCCATGAATGAGCAGTTCTTC.

Comments on this clonotype: Germline is not matched at one junction end, which may reflect a read error. This chain links TRBV4-3 with TRBJ1-4; TRBD1 matches 8 bases. The CDR3 is 16 residues long. Germline-derived CDR1 and CDR2 are LGHNA and YSLEER. The CDR3 protein is CASSEEAGGLREKLFF. Here the CDR3 DNA reads TGCGCCAGCAGCGAAGAGGCAGGGGGCCTTAGAGAAAAACTGTTTTTT.

Only a few counts were recorded for this clonotype. V and J are TRBV4-3 and TRBJ2-1; D is undetermined. Trimming stripped 3 bases from V and 5 bases from J, with 14 bases between. Germline loops: CDR1 LGHNA, CDR2 YSLEER. CDR3 length equals 15 residues. CDR3 loop: CASSQDGFYNNEQFF. The CDR3, as DNA: TGCGCCAGCAGCCAGGATGGTTTCTACAACAATGAGCAGTTCTTC.

The table lists this clonotype with many counts. The rearrangement links TRBV7-2 to TRBJ2-5, with D unclear. Germline V gene lookup returns CDR1 SGHTA and CDR2 FQGNSA. Trimming pared 2 bases from V and 2 bases from J, leaving 6 bases between. This CDR3 has 13 amino acids. CDR3 amino acids: CASSLPVQETQYF. The DNA for the CDR3 is TGTGCCAGCAGCTTACCAGTACAAGAGACCCAGTACTTC.

This clonotype has a handful of counts. The chain links TRBV5-1 to TRBJ2-5, with D hard to call. The CDR3 is made up of 15 amino acids. The V gene lost 4 bases and the J gene lost 5 bases, with 18 bases spanning the gap. CDR1 and CDR2 from the germline V gene are SGHRS and YFSETQ. The CDR3 loop is CASSPRVELGETQYF. The CDR3 nucleotides read TGCGCCAGCAGCCCCCGGGTCGAATTAGGGGAGACCCAGTACTTC. Drawing the rest from reference TRBV5-1 and TRBJ2-5, the complete variable domain is KAGVTQTPRYLIKTRGQQVTLSCSPISGHRSVSWYQQTPGQGLQFLFEYFSETQRNKGNFPGRFSGRQFSNSRSEMNVSTLELGDSALYLCASSPRVELGETQYFGPGTRLLVL.

This clonotype was detected a few times. The gene calls are TRBV19 and TRBJ1-1; D unclear. Trimming pared 1 base from V and 0 bases from J, leaving 18 bases between. Germline CDR1 is LNHDA and CDR2 is SQIVND (reference sequence). The CDR3 has 18 amino acids. The CDR3 region is CASSIGRKWRSMNTEAFF. In DNA, the CDR3 is TGTGCCAGTAGTATAGGTCGAAAGTGGAGGTCCATGAACACTGAAGCTTTCTTT.

The DNA of the CDR3 is TGTGCCAGCAGTACCGGAGAGCGGGAGGTCGATACGCAGTATTTT. Residues: CASSTGEREVDTQYF. This rearrangement joins TRBV6-2 or TRBV6-3 to TRBJ2-3; TRBD2 matches 9 bases. In germline, CDR1 is MNHEY, CDR2 SVGEGT. The CDR3 covers 15 residues. The V gene end was trimmed by 5 bases and the J gene end by 6 bases; junction bases not matched to a gene: 9.